Below, 14 T cell receptor beta chains from the same sample are listed, as sequenced in a study of CD8+ T cells in alopecia areata. After isolation, RNA underwent reverse transcription to generate cDNA as the sequencing template. Produced via immunoSEQ multiplex PCR; TCRdb's table is partial and in-frame only. The table shows fewer than 200,000 clones, with roughly 70% occurring only once. The sequences come from CD8+ T cells sorted from blood, collected at week 0. The receptors were sampled from a human donor with alopecia areata.

The chain employs TRBV15 and TRBJ2-7; D is unclear. Per germline, CDR1 LNHNV and CDR2 YYDKDF (reference sequence). The CDR3 is made up of 13 amino acids. V was pared by 0 bases and J by 3 bases, with 6 bases between. The CDR3 is CATSRDTYYEQYF. The DNA of the CDR3 is TGTGCCACCAGCAGAGATACCTACTACGAGCAGTACTTC.

The table lists this clone with a count of one. The gene calls are TRBV5-1 and TRBJ2-1, with unresolved D. The germline V gene has CDR1 SGHRS and CDR2 YFSETQ. The CDR3 is 15 amino acids. Between the trimmed V and J ends, which lost 4 bases and 3 bases, there was a span of 14 bases. The CDR3 DNA is TGCGCCAGCAGCGAAGTGCCCGAAAACTACAATGAGCAGTTCTTC. The encoded protein is CASSEVPENYNEQFF.

The chain combines TRBV13 with TRBJ2-7; 9 nucleotides align to TRBD1. CDR3 length equals 15 residues. Germline CDR1 and CDR2: PRHDT and FYEKMQ (reference sequence). V lost 4 bases and J lost 5; bases outside the gene matches: 9. CDR3 sequence reads: CASSSPGTGSDEQYF. The CDR3 DNA sequence: TGTGCCAGCAGCTCTCCCGGGACAGGGTCTGACGAGCAGTACTTC.

V usage is TRBV4-1 and J usage is TRBJ1-1; D is unclear. Germline V gives CDR1 MGHRA, CDR2 YSYEKL. V was clipped by 0 bases and J by 9 bases, with 11 bases between them. The CDR3 runs 13 residues. The CDR3 DNA reads TGCGCCAGCAGCCAAGAGGGCGATTTTAAAGCTTTCTTT. Amino acid sequence: CASSQEGDFKAFF.

This rearrangement joins TRBV5-6 to TRBJ1-1; no clear D. Germline V gives CDR1 SGHDT, CDR2 YYEEEE. The ends were cut back, 2 bases at V and 0 bases at J, with 2 bases in the middle. This CDR3 is built from 12 residues. CDR3 in amino acids: CASSFMNTEAFF. CDR3 nucleotides: TGTGCCAGCAGCTTCATGAACACTGAAGCTTTCTTT.

The chain combines TRBV4-1 with TRBJ1-1; D gene uncertain. The germline gives CDR1 MGHRA, CDR2 YSYEKL. The CDR3 is made up of 16 amino acids. Deletions cut 3 bases from V and 6 bases from J, with 20 bases between. As DNA, the CDR3 is TGCGCCAGCAGCCAGTCCCGACGGGAGATTGCGCCTGAAGCTTTCTTT. It codes for CASSQSRREIAPEAFF.

CDR3 residues: CASRPSTGDFYEQYF. Written as DNA, the CDR3 is TGTGCCAGCAGACCCTCTACAGGGGACTTTTACGAGCAGTACTTC. The J gene is TRBJ2-7, the V gene TRBV27; maybe TRBD1 (7 bases). CDR1 is MNHEY and CDR2 is SMNVEV in the germline V gene (reference sequence). The CDR3 runs to 15 residues. V lost 6 bases and J 4 bases, leaving 19 bases between the germline ends.

A single count supports this clone. The CDR3 DNA reads as TGCAGCGTTGAGAGACAGGGGGGGAACTACGAGCAGTACTTC. Residues: CSVERQGGNYEQYF. This chain uses TRBV29-1 with TRBJ2-7, with 9 nucleotides matching TRBD1. CDR1 SQVTM and CDR2 ANQGSEA come from the germline V gene. V shed 3 bases and J 3 bases; nucleotides not matched to a gene: 6. The CDR3 has 14 amino acids.

V usage is TRBV30 and J usage is TRBJ2-1, with D possibly matching TRBD2 (5 bases). The CDR3 runs 15 residues. Germline V gene lookup returns CDR1 GTSNPN and CDR2 SVGIG (reference sequence). The V end lost 4 bases, the J end lost 3 bases, and 16 bases lay between the germline ends. The CDR3 DNA is TGTGCCTGGATCAATACCCAGACTATCTACAATGAGCAGTTCTTC. It yields the protein CAWINTQTIYNEQFF.

This clone was counted between two and nine times. The genes are TRBV7-9 and TRBJ2-7; D gene uncertain. Germline CDR1 SEHNR, CDR2 FQNEAQ (reference sequence). The CDR3 sequence is 13 residues long. V lost 5 bases, J lost 0 bases, and 8 bases lay in between. Written as DNA, the CDR3 is TGTGCCAGCAGCCCCAGAAGCTCCTACGAGCAGTACTTC. The encoded protein is CASSPRSSYEQYF.

The chain links TRBV27 to TRBJ1-6; D is ambiguous. Germline V lookup: CDR1 MNHEY, CDR2 SMNVEV (reference sequence). Trimming stripped 0 bases from V and 7 bases from J, with 10 bases between. This CDR3 has 15 residues. The CDR3 reads CASSLSGVGNSPLHF. CDR3 coding DNA: TGTGCCAGCAGTTTATCTGGGGTTGGGAATTCACCCCTCCACTTT.

This rearrangement joins TRBV6-6 to TRBJ1-4; D gene uncertain. The ends were cut back, 2 bases at V and 0 bases at J, with 7 bases in the middle. CDR1 MNHNY and CDR2 SVGAGI come from the germline V gene (reference sequence). The length of the CDR3 is 15 residues. The CDR3 reads CASSYIAPTNEKLFF. For the CDR3, the DNA is TGTGCCAGCAGTTACATCGCCCCAACTAATGAAAAACTGTTTTTT.

This sequence joins TRBV4-1 and TRBJ2-5, with TRBD1 matching over 8 bases. The CDR3 is 17 amino acids. J gave up 5 bases and V 4 bases, and 15 bases lay outside the gene matches. Looked up from germline, CDR1 is MGHRA and CDR2 is YSYEKL. For the CDR3, the DNA is TGCGCCAGCAGCCTCCTCGGCAGGGGGCGAAAAGAGGAGACCCAGTACTTC. This encodes CASSLLGRGRKEETQYF.

The chain links TRBV14 to TRBJ1-2, with TRBD1 as a possible D gene (5 bases). Germline V CDR1 and CDR2: SGHDN, FVKESK. V was trimmed by 1 base and J by 8 bases, leaving 11 bases between them. CDR3 size: 13 residues. As DNA, the CDR3 is TGTGCCAGCAGCCAAGTCCAGGGTGAAGGCTACACCTTC. It specifies CASSQVQGEGYTF. Drawing the rest from reference TRBV14 and TRBJ1-2, the complete variable domain is EAGVTQFPSHSVIEKGQTVTLRCDPISGHDNLYWYRRVMGKEIKFLLHFVKESKQDESGMPNNRFLAERTGGTYSTLKVQPAELEDSGVYFCASSQVQGEGYTFGSGTRLTVV.